This passage covers 25 T cell receptor beta chains from one sample sequenced in a study of blood T cell repertoires in COVID-19. The method was immunoSEQ multiplex PCR; TCRdb's version includes in-frame clones alone and lacks a portion of them. The sample holds roughly 150,000 clones, around 87% seen once. Sample: peripheral blood. Receptors were obtained from a woman of 80 years or more with COVID-19, enrolled during active disease.

This clone appeared a single time. The gene calls are TRBV7-2 and TRBJ1-1; D gene ambiguous. Looked up from germline, CDR1 is SGHTA and CDR2 is FQGNSA. CDR3 length: 14 amino acids. V was cut by 2 bases and J by 1 base, with 8 bases left in between. The chain's CDR3 is CASSLRTGNTEAFF. The DNA for the CDR3 is TGTGCCAGCAGCTTAAGGACTGGGAACACTGAAGCTTTCTTT.

This chain joins TRBV3-1 (or the pseudogene TRBV3-2) and TRBJ2-7; 10 bases fit TRBD2. V was pared by 6 bases and J by 6 bases, with 8 bases of the junction left unmatched. CDR3 size: 14 residues. Germline V lookup: CDR1 LGHDT, CDR2 YNNKEL (reference sequence). The CDR3 loop is CASRITSGVGEQYF. In DNA form, the CDR3 reads TGTGCCAGCAGAATAACTAGCGGGGTCGGCGAGCAGTACTTC.

This clone was seen a few times. The rearrangement uses TRBV10-2 and TRBJ1-1; 9 bases line up with TRBD1. Germline trimming cut 5 bases from V and 1 base from J; bases unmatched to any gene: 2. This CDR3 has 14 residues. The germline CDR1 and CDR2 sequences are WSHSY and SAAADI. CDR3 DNA sequence: TGCGCCAGCAGTTCGACAGGGGGGAACACTGAAGCTTTCTTT. Translation gives CASSSTGGNTEAFF.

This chain links TRBV10-3 with TRBJ2-3, with D perhaps matching TRBD2 (6 bases). The V end lost 4 bases, the J end lost 7 bases, and 18 bases lay between the germline ends. From germline, CDR1 is ENHRY and CDR2 SYGVKD. The CDR3 runs 15 residues. CDR3 amino acids: CAISGPGTPANTQYF. CDR3 sequence (DNA): TGTGCCATCAGTGGACCCGGGACTCCGGCGAATACGCAGTATTTT.

This rearrangement joins TRBV28 to TRBJ2-5; a possible D gene is TRBD2 (6 bases). CDR1 and CDR2 from the germline V gene are MDHEN and SYDVKM. The CDR3 contains 15 residues. V lost 7 bases and J lost 4, with 19 bases in between. CDR3 in DNA: TGTGCCAGCAACTCCGGCGGGGCGGGACGAGAGACCCAGTACTTC. Amino acid sequence: CASNSGGAGRETQYF.

This rearrangement joins TRBV28 to TRBJ2-5, with TRBD2 as a possible D gene (6 bases). The CDR3 contains 12 residues. The germline CDR1 and CDR2 sequences are MDHEN and SYDVKM. Trimming shortened V by 2 bases and J by 7 bases, and 8 bases separated the two germline ends. The CDR3 region is CASSLVGGTQYF. The DNA of the CDR3 is TGTGCCAGCAGTTTAGTGGGGGGGACCCAGTACTTC.

The chain uses TRBV28 and TRBJ1-4, with 9 positions matching TRBD1. CDR3 length: 13 amino acids. J lost 8 bases, V lost 8 bases, and 6 bases had no gene match. Germline V lookup: CDR1 MDHEN, CDR2 SYDVKM. CDR3 sequence reads: CASRPDRGEKLFF. The CDR3 DNA reads as TGTGCCAGCCGGCCGGACAGGGGAGAAAAACTGTTTTTT.

The V call is TRBV6-6, the J call TRBJ2-2; 7 nucleotides align to TRBD1. CDR1 and CDR2 from the germline V gene are MNHNY and SVGAGI (reference sequence). The CDR3 contains 16 residues. J was trimmed by 1 base and V by 7 bases; bases with no gene match: 9. The DNA of the CDR3 is TGTGCCAGCAACAAGGAGACAGGGATGAACACCGGGGAGCTGTTTTTT. The encoded protein is CASNKETGMNTGELFF.

This clone was observed a handful of times. The rearrangement joins TRBV18 to TRBJ1-1; no reliable D call. Trimming stripped 2 bases from V and 0 bases from J, with 7 bases between. The CDR3 contains 14 residues. CDR1 and CDR2 from the germline V gene are KGHSH and LQKENI. The CDR3 protein is CASSPNVVNTEAFF. In DNA, the CDR3 is TGTGCCAGCTCACCAAATGTAGTGAACACTGAAGCTTTCTTT.

The chain joins TRBV27 to TRBJ2-7; 13 nucleotides match TRBD2. The CDR3 runs 17 residues. CDR1 is MNHEY and CDR2 is SMNVEV in the germline V gene (reference sequence). J lost 2 bases, V lost 0 bases, and 4 bases had no gene match. The CDR3 sequence is CASSLSMGTSGAYEQYF. CDR3 bases: TGTGCCAGCAGTTTATCGATGGGGACTAGCGGGGCCTACGAGCAGTACTTC.

This chain uses TRBV7-9 with TRBJ2-1; TRBD1 agrees at 7 bases. The junction had 10 bases not matched to a gene; V was cut back by 5 bases and J by 0 bases. The CDR3 loop spans 17 amino acids. From germline, CDR1 is SEHNR and CDR2 FQNEAQ (reference sequence). The CDR3 here is CASSVLKQGSSYNEQFF. The DNA of the CDR3 is TGTGCCAGCAGCGTCTTGAAACAGGGGAGCTCCTACAATGAGCAGTTCTTC.

CDR3 sequence reads: CASSLTDTYEQYF. As DNA, the CDR3 is TGTGCCAGCAGTTTAACAGACACCTACGAGCAGTACTTC. J is TRBJ2-7 and V is TRBV27; D is ambiguous. CDR3 length: 13 residues. Germline V gene sequence: CDR1 MNHEY, CDR2 SMNVEV (reference sequence). The V gene lost 2 bases and the J gene lost 2 bases, with 7 bases spanning the gap.

The J gene is TRBJ1-2, the V gene TRBV5-1; D ambiguous. From germline, CDR1 is SGHRS and CDR2 YFSETQ. CDR3 length equals 13 residues. V lost 4 bases to trimming and J lost 6 bases, with 13 bases between them. The CDR3 protein is CASSLGEENGYTF. CDR3 nucleotide sequence: TGCGCCAGCAGCCTTGGAGAGGAAAATGGCTACACCTTC.

The J gene is TRBJ1-2, the V gene TRBV6-2 or TRBV6-3, with 7 bases that match TRBD1. The CDR3 length is 14 residues. V lost 2 bases, J lost 2 bases, and 2 bases stayed unmatched. Germline loops: CDR1 MNHEY, CDR2 SVGEGT. The CDR3 here is CASSYRGLNYGYTF. The CDR3 DNA sequence: TGTGCCAGCAGTTACAGGGGGCTCAACTATGGCTACACCTTC.

The chain carries TRBV19 and TRBJ1-6; D may be TRBD1 (5 bases). Germline V lookup: CDR1 LNHDA, CDR2 SQIVND (reference sequence). CDR3 length equals 14 residues. Trimming shortened V by 6 bases and J by 7 bases, and 13 bases separated the two germline ends. The CDR3 reads CASSPPGSNSPLHF. The CDR3 DNA sequence: TGTGCCAGTAGCCCTCCAGGGTCGAATTCACCCCTCCACTTT.

V and J are TRBV7-9 and TRBJ1-2; 7 bases match TRBD1. This CDR3 spans 14 amino acids. V lost 0 bases, J lost 8 bases, and 6 bases stayed unmatched. Per the germline V gene, CDR1 is SEHNR and CDR2 is FQNEAQ (reference sequence). The CDR3 nucleotides are TGTGCCAGCAGCTTAGCATTGGCAGGGGGAGGCTACACCTTC. It yields the protein CASSLALAGGGYTF.

CDR3 protein: CASSLDRGLTTGELFF. The CDR3 coding sequence is TGTGCCAGCAGCTTAGACAGGGGGCTTACCACCGGGGAGCTGTTTTTT. This sequence joins TRBV7-2 and TRBJ2-2; 9 bases are a match to TRBD1. Germline lookup yields CDR1 SGHTA and CDR2 FQGNSA. Trimming removed 1 base from V and 4 bases from J; junction bases left unmatched: 4. The CDR3 is 16 residues long.

The chain has TRBV19 and TRBJ2-7; D remains ambiguous. Germline V gene sequence: CDR1 LNHDA, CDR2 SQIVND (reference sequence). V was pared by 6 bases and J by 1 base, with 13 bases between. The CDR3 is made up of 14 amino acids. Written as DNA, the CDR3 is TGTGCCAGTAGACCTTTTCCAGGTTCCTACGAGCAGTACTTC. It translates to CASRPFPGSYEQYF.

The chain has TRBV28 and TRBJ1-4; maybe TRBD1 (6 bases). V was trimmed by 6 bases and J by 3 bases, leaving 11 bases between them. The CDR3 consists of 14 residues. Germline CDR1 is MDHEN and CDR2 is SYDVKM. DNA of the CDR3: TGTGCCAGCAGCTTAGGACAGTCTAATGAAAAACTGTTTTTT. As protein: CASSLGQSNEKLFF.

The chain is built from TRBV6-1 and TRBJ2-7, with 11 bases matching TRBD2. V trimming: 3 bases; J trimming: 2 bases; junction bases outside the gene matches: 3. The CDR3 length is 15 residues. From germline, CDR1 is MNHNS and CDR2 SASEGT. Written as DNA, the CDR3 is TGTGCCAGCAGTGACGTAGCGGGAGGGCCCTACGAGCAGTACTTC. It specifies CASSDVAGGPYEQYF.

The rearrangement joins TRBV5-1 to TRBJ2-7, with 10 bases matching TRBD1. CDR3 size: 17 residues. Germline CDR1 SGHRS, CDR2 YFSETQ. The J segment lost 3 bases and the V segment lost 0 bases, leaving 9 bases of the junction unmatched. In nucleotides, the CDR3 is TGCGCCAGCAGCTTGGGACACGGACAGGGGGTAATCTACGAGCAGTACTTC. As protein: CASSLGHGQGVIYEQYF. Looking up the rest from reference TRBV5-1 and TRBJ2-7 gives the full variable domain: KAGVTQTPRYLIKTRGQQVTLSCSPISGHRSVSWYQQTPGQGLQFLFEYFSETQRNKGNFPGRFSGRQFSNSRSEMNVSTLELGDSALYLCASSLGHGQGVIYEQYFGPGTRLTVT.

In its sample, this clone was seen a few times. The rearrangement uses TRBV15 and TRBJ1-2; 7 bases match TRBD1. V shed 5 bases, J shed 6 bases, and the junction held 12 bases outside the gene matches. Germline CDR1 and CDR2: LNHNV and YYDKDF (reference sequence). This CDR3 spans 15 amino acids. The DNA for the CDR3 is TGTGCCACCAGCCGCAAATCAGGGGGAGTAAATGGCTACACCTTC. Protein product: CATSRKSGGVNGYTF.

V is TRBV7-8 and J is TRBJ1-3; D is unclear. Between the trimmed V and J ends, which lost 6 bases and 5 bases, there was a span of 14 bases. The CDR3 totals 14 residues. Looked up from germline, CDR1 is SGHVS and CDR2 is FQNEAQ. CDR3 coding DNA: TGTGCCAGCAGTGCGGCGCCTCCTAGAAACACCATATATTTT. This sequence encodes CASSAAPPRNTIYF. The full variable domain, completed using reference TRBV7-8 and TRBJ1-3, is GAGVSQSPRYKVAKRGQDVALRCDPISGHVSLFWYQQALGQGPEFLTYFQNEAQLDKSGLPSDRFFAERPEGSVSTLKIQRTQQEDSAVYLCASSAAPPRNTIYFGEGSWLTVV.

This chain links TRBV18 with TRBJ1-5; tentatively, D is TRBD1 (5 bases). Trimming left V 2 bases short and J 5 bases short, with 10 bases between. Per germline, CDR1 KGHSH and CDR2 LQKENI. This CDR3 is built from 14 residues. The CDR3 is CASSPGQGDQPQHF. The DNA of the CDR3 is TGTGCCAGCTCACCAGGCCAGGGCGATCAGCCCCAGCATTTT.

The J gene is TRBJ2-1, the V gene TRBV4-2, with no clear D. CDR1 is LGHNA and CDR2 is YNFKEQ in the germline V gene. The V end lost 0 bases, the J end lost 5 bases, and 2 bases lay between the germline ends. This CDR3 contains 12 residues. In DNA, the CDR3 is TGTGCCAGCAGCCAAGACAACAATGAGCAGTTCTTC. This sequence encodes CASSQDNNEQFF.